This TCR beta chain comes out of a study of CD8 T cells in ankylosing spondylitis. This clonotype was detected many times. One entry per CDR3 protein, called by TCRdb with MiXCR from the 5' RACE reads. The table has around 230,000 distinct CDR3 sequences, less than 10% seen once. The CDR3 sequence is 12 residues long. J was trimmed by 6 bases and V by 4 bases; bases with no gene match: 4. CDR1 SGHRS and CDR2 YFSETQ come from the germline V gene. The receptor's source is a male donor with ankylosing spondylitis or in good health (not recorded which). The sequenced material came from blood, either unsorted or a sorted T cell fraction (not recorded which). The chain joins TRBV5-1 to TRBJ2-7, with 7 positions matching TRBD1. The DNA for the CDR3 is TGCGCCAGCAGCGACACAGGGGTCGAGCAGTACTTC. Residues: CASSDTGVEQYF.